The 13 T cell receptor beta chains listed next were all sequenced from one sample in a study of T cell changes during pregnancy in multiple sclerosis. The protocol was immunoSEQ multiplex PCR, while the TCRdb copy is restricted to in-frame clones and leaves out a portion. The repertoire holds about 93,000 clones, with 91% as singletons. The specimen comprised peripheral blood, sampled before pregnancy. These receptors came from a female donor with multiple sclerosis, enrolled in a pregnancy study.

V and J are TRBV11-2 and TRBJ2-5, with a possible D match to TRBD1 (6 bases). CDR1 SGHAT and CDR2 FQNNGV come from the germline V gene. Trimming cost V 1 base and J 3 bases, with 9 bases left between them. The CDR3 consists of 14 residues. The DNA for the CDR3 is TGTGCCAGCAGCTTAGGCCAGGGGAAAGAGACCCAGTACTTC. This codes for CASSLGQGKETQYF.

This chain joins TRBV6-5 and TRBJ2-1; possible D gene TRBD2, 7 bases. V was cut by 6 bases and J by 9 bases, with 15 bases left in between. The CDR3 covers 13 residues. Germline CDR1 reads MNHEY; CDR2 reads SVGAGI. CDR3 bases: TGTGCCAGCAGGGGGGGGGCTCGGAGTGAGCAGTTCTTC. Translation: CASRGGARSEQFF.

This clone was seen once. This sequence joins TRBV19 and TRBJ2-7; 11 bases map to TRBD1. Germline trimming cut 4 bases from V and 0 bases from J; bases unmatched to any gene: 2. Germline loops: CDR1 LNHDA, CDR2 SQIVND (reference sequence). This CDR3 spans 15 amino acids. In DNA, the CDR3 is TGTGCCAGTAGTAGGACAGGGGGCGACTCCTACGAGCAGTACTTC. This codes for CASSRTGGDSYEQYF. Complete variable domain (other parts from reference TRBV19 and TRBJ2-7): DGGITQSPKYLFRKEGQNVTLSCEQNLNHDAMYWYRQDPGQGLRLIYYSQIVNDFQKGDIAEGYSVSREKKESFPLTVTSAQKNPTAFYLCASSRTGGDSYEQYFGPGTRLTVT.

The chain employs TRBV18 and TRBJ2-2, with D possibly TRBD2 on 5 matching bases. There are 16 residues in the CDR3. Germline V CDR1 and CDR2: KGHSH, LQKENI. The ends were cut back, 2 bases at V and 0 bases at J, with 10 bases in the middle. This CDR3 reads CASSPVAGSNTGELFF. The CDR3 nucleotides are TGTGCCAGCTCACCAGTGGCGGGCTCGAACACCGGGGAGCTGTTTTTT. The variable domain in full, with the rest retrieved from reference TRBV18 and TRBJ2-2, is NAGVMQNPRHLVRRRGQEARLRCSPMKGHSHVYWYRQLPEEGLKFMVYLQKENIIDESGMPKERFSAEFPKEGPSILRIQQVVRGDSAAYFCASSPVAGSNTGELFFGEGSRLTVL.

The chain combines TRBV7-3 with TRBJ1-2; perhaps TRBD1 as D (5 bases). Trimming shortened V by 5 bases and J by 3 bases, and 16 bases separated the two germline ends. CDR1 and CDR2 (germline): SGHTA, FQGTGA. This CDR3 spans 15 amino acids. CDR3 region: CASSPRPGPDYGYTF. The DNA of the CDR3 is TGTGCCAGCAGCCCTAGGCCAGGGCCGGACTATGGCTACACCTTC.

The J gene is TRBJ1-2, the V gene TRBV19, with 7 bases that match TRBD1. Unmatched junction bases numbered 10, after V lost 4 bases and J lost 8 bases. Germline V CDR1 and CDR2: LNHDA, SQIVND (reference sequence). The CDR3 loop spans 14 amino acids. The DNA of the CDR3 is TGTGCCAGTAGTAAAACTACAGGGGTGAAGGGCTACACCTTC. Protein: CASSKTTGVKGYTF.

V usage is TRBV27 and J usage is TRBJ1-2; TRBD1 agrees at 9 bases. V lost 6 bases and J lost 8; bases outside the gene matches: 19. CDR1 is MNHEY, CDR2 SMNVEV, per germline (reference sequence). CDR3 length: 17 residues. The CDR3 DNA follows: TGTGCCAGCAGGTACCTTGGGGGACAGGGTTCCCCCACGGGCTACACCTTC. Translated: CASRYLGGQGSPTGYTF.

The CDR3 nucleotides are TGTGCCAGCTCACCACCGTTAGGGGATGGGACTGAAGCTTTCTTT. Protein sequence: CASSPPLGDGTEAFF. The J gene is TRBJ1-1, the V gene TRBV18; D might be TRBD1 (5 bases). This CDR3 comprises 15 residues. Germline V lookup: CDR1 KGHSH, CDR2 LQKENI. Trimming took 0 bases from V and 5 from J, leaving 13 bases between them. Filled out from reference TRBV18 and TRBJ1-1, the complete variable domain reads NAGVMQNPRHLVRRRGQEARLRCSPMKGHSHVYWYRQLPEEGLKFMVYLQKENIIDESGMPKERFSAEFPKEGPSILRIQQVVRGDSAAYFCASSPPLGDGTEAFFGQGTRLTVV.

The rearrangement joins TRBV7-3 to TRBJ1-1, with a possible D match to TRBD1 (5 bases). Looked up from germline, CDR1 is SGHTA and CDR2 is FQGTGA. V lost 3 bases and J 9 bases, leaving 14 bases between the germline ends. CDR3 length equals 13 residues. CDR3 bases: TGTGCCAGCAGCTTCGGGGGAGCCACCCAAGCTTTCTTT. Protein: CASSFGGATQAFF.

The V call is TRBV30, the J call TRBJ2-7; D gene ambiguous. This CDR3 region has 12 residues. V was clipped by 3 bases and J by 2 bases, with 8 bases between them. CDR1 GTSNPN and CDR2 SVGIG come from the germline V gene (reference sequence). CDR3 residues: CAWSATAYEQYF. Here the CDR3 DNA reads TGTGCCTGGAGCGCAACAGCCTACGAGCAGTACTTC.

The CDR3: CASSLSVVSKNIQYF. CDR3 DNA sequence: TGTGCCAGCAGTTTATCAGTAGTATCGAAAAACATTCAGTACTTC. This chain connects TRBV27 to TRBJ2-4, with D unresolved. V gave up 0 bases and J gave up 4 bases, with 10 bases separating them. The CDR3 extends over 15 amino acids. Germline assignment: CDR1 MNHEY and CDR2 SMNVEV (reference sequence).

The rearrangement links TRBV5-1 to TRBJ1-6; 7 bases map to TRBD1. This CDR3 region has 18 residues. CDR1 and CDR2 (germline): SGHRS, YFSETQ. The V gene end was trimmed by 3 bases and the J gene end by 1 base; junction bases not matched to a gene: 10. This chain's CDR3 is CASSSSPDRESYNSPLHF. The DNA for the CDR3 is TGCGCCAGCAGCTCTTCACCTGACAGGGAGTCCTATAATTCACCCCTCCACTTT.

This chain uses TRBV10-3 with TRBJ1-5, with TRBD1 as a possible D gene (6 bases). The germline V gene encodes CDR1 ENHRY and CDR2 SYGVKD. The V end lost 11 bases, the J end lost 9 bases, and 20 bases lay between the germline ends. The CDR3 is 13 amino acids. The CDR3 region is CAAGGGPPGPQHF. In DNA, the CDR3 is TGTGCCGCCGGGGGGGGCCCGCCGGGGCCCCAGCATTTT.